This TCR beta chain was sequenced during a study of cytomegalovirus exposure and HLA in healthy donors (dated by TCRdb to about 2017). About the investigation overall: An earlier analysis of more than 550 of the donors reported approximately 280 Gb of sequence data and around 120 million unique TCR beta sequences obtained from around 190 million T cells. Roughly 300 gigabases of sequencing data and approximately 93 million unique TCR sequences were included in an early release covering 550 to 650 HLA-typed donors. Among the roughly 400 genotyped donors, around 81% belonged to the genetic ancestry cluster associated with self-reported Caucasian donors. The study aimed to test whether cataloging public T cell receptors could reveal signatures of past pathogen exposure. The T cell repertoires of several hundred subjects were profiled by immunosequencing and related to cytomegalovirus serostatus. Besides the first cohort of around 700 subjects, a separate validation cohort made up of 120 different subjects was used. To predict cytomegalovirus infection status, the study brought together high-throughput TCR immunosequencing, statistical association of individual TCRs with disease status, and machine learning. A later analysis re-examined previously published TCR beta repertoires from roughly 650 donors and added high-resolution HLA genotyping to investigate patterns of TCR occurrence. Rather than using new phenotypic data, the later analysis identified candidate immune exposures from TCR beta sequences and from how often those sequences occurred across donors. To decide whether each TCR beta V gene segment behaved as functional or pseudogenic, an earlier analysis of 587 of the donors relied on high-throughput TCR beta sequencing. Donor age, sex, ethnicity and CMV serostatus were collected together with the repertoire data. A later genetic analysis used genome-wide SNP genotypes for about 55% of the 666 donors, treating that subset as a discovery cohort. Every discovery cohort repertoire had been produced on one sequencing platform. Both class I and class II loci were covered by HLA typing, at four-digit resolution. The number of donors typed differed by locus, with about 629-630 for A, B, C, DRB1 and DQB1, roughly 550 for DQA1, nearly 610 for DPA1, and around 450 for DPB1. Because of strong linkage in the cohort, 4 to 6 DR-DQ haplotypes were treated as single units for association and clustering. Across around 400 genotyped donors of the cohort, an average of about 250,000 unique TCR beta nucleotide sequences per donor were sequenced, and roughly 20% of those sequences were non-productive. Broad study findings and their caveats: Most TCR sequences were seen in very few donors, while some public TCRs were found in many individuals. In a later analysis, TCR association rates were found to vary across HLA loci, with the most associated TCRs seen for DRB1 alleles and the fewest for HLA-C alleles. Sequencing depth was assumed to be roughly uniform across donors in the presence/absence analyses, though that assumption may not hold. The authors suggested that the approach could potentially be extended to other disease states and immunological phenotypes. In this cohort, only TCR beta chains were sequenced, and detectable features were limited by the absence of alpha or paired-chain data. A further reported finding was that TCR beta sequences accurately predicted the HLA-A and HLA-B alleles for most subjects in the first cohort. The sequencing pipeline was judged likely to have produced a cluster of highly shared sequence variants as a technical artifact. In vitro tests confirmed that a few of the cytomegalovirus-associated TCR beta chains recognize cytomegalovirus antigens. In a later analysis, HLA-associated TCR beta chains showed more clonal expansion and lower generation probabilities than non-associated chains that were equally common. The earlier analysis of about 600 of the donors excluded about 16 rarely observed V segments, including chromosome 9 orphons, because counts were too low. According to a later analysis, parvovirus B19, influenza, CMV and Epstein-Barr virus appeared linked to several top co-occurrence clusters. According to a later analysis, most CMV-associated TCR beta chains appeared to be HLA-restricted, and the HLA associations seemed to be driven largely by CMV exposure. Because HLA typing was unavailable for some donors at each locus, only the typed subset was used in association tests. Strong co-occurrence of HLA alleles, especially DR and DQ, made assigning TCR associations to individual alleles difficult. A later analysis associated about 17,000 TCR beta sequences with specific HLA alleles at a false discovery rate of 0.05. The only immune exposure information available for the cohort was CMV serostatus. Compared with the roughly 670-donor mean, donors in an Asian-associated ancestry cluster had fewer N-insertions in productive TCRs, according to a later genetic analysis. The classifier was reported to diagnose cytomegalovirus status with high specificity and sensitivity in both the original cohort and the validation cohort. The study gave a list of some 150 TCR beta chains associated with cytomegalovirus. In an earlier analysis of about 600 of the donors, most TCR beta V segments appeared in productive rearrangements about 87% or about 30% of the time, broadly matching IMGT annotations. V-gene and J-gene trimming of TCR beta chains was associated with a missense DCLRE1C variant in a later genetic analysis, and the association was replicated in an independent cohort. Some IMGT-functional V segments, including TRBV6-2 and TRBV6-3, could not be distinguished by the 87-base-pair reads and were therefore excluded. Correlated functional status among segregating V segments might be attributable to linkage disequilibrium, but an unknown experimental factor could not be ruled out.

V gives up 2 bases and J gives up 1 base, and the segment between their germline ends measures 6 bases. CDR1 and CDR2, per the germline V gene (reference sequence), are SGHNT and YYREEE. The CDR3 goes from the cysteine to the phenylalanine over 13 residues. CDR3 DNA is the only sequence kept; it has 39 bases, read in frame from the first base. Notes on this clone: Its recognized antigen is unknown. No quality values exist for individual bases; no much larger clone is one base distant.

The library was produced with the immunoSEQ multiplex PCR assay. For the multiplex PCR, a mixture combining 60 forward primers for TCR Vbeta segments and 13 reverse primers for TCR Jbeta segments was used. A multiplex PCR assay on genomic DNA amplified the CDR3 region of rearranged TCR beta genes. The Illumina HiSeq System was used to sequence the amplified TCR beta libraries as 87-base-pair reads. The authors processed their data as follows. In a later analysis, some 80 million unique TCR beta chains were counted across the 500 to 700 repertoires, and roughly 11 million of these chains were shared by at least two donors. To remove PCR and sequencing errors, raw reads were error-corrected and collapsed into unique sequences using a nearest-neighbor algorithm that merged closely related sequences. Alignment of CDR3 sequences to IMGT reference sequences was used to assign V, D and J gene segments. For a sequence to be retained, at least a six-nucleotide match to both a V gene segment and a J gene segment was required. Rearrangements were called productive when the CDR3 lacked stop codons and stayed in frame with V and J; all others were non-productive. Following IMGT convention, CDR3 was defined as the stretch from the second conserved V-encoded cysteine to the conserved J-encoded phenylalanine. Sequences without an unambiguous match to a single V gene segment were excluded from the earlier analysis of about 600 of the donors. An earlier analysis of about 590 of the donors classified V segments as functional when productive rearrangements were above 56.7% and as segregating when the standard deviation between donors was above 5%. A statistical classification framework was built for diagnosing cytomegalovirus status from the catalog of TCR beta chain sequences. V and J gene assignment, in a later analysis, came from comparing TCR nucleotide sequences with IMGT/GENE-DB human TR gene sequences. In a later analysis, CDR3 sequences and most-parsimonious VDJ recombination scenarios were assigned using the TCRdist pipeline. In a later analysis, every TCR beta chain was defined by the combination of its CDR3 amino acid sequence and its V-gene family, and reads without a unique V-gene family were dropped. To address suspected cross-contamination and a sequencing artifact, a later analysis removed some 620 highly shared, low-generation-probability nucleotide sequences. In a later analysis, a clonal expansion index for each public chain was calculated from normalized within-repertoire ranks of inferred template counts. In a later analysis, generation probabilities were computed using a VDJ recombination model fitted to out-of-frame rearrangements, and the results were checked against IGoR. In a later analysis, hypergeometric tests were used to score TCR-TCR, TCR-HLA and TCR-CMV co-occurrence, with a repertoire-size bias correction applied to TCR pairs. A later analysis estimated false discovery rates by permuting HLA or CMV assignments 20 times. In a later analysis, co-occurring TCRs were grouped using DBSCAN, and TCRdist sequence similarity was added for clustering within HLA-allele-positive subsets. Co-occurrence clustering excluded repertoires with fewer than 30,000 or more than 120,000 public chains, plus five with anomalous nucleotide sharing. In TCRdb, the immuneACCESS table is reduced to in-frame sequences with V and J assigned. These tables do not hold every clone; where another copy was compared, an unresolved V gene accounts for under half, and the others remain unexplained. V, J and clone size are taken as reported in that table, and D and trimming were inferred from the DNA itself. In this sample the table shows 100,000 or so clones, about 79% of which occur a single time. The top ten constitute over 4% of the sample.

The cohort consisted of 600 to 700 healthy bone marrow donors. At the time of sampling, every cohort member was nominally healthy, though immune exposures that went unrecorded were likely present. The donor was CMV seropositive and was included in the group of 250 to 300 seropositive cohort members. A peripheral blood sample was provided by each donor, and peripheral blood mononuclear cells were used for TCR beta sequencing. Genomic DNA was extracted from the blood cell samples with the Qiagen DNeasy Blood Extraction Kit. Input material: PBMCs. This TCR came from a female donor in good health and CMV-seropositive. The V and J segments used are TRBV5-4 and TRBJ1-1, with TRBD1 perhaps the D gene, on 5 matching bases. The CDR3 has the sequence CASSFQGNTEAFF. In nucleotide form, the sequence is TGTGCCAGCAGCTTCCAGGGGAACACTGAAGCTTTCTTT.